The clone carrying this T cell receptor beta chain was detected a few times. Germline is not matched at one junction end, which may reflect a read error. Building of the TCR beta libraries involved iRepertoire HTBI primers and Arm-PCR of CDR3 regions. Each CDR3 protein gets one entry after TCRdb re-called the multiplex PCR reads with MiXCR. The sample has 550,000 to 650,000 distinct CDR3 sequences, 16% seen once; the top ten hold more than 10%. The entry originates in a study of regulatory T cells in long-lasting Graves disease. Time point meaning: newly diagnosed GD, antithyroid drugs for less than 3 months. Extracted RNA from PBMCs served as the source of the TCR library. This CDR3 region has 16 residues. Per the germline V gene, CDR1 is DFQATT and CDR2 is SNEGSKA (reference sequence). These sequences were also reported in another study, on T cells in Graves' hyperthyroidism and ophthalmopathy.

The sequenced sample was peripheral blood mononuclear cells (PBMCs), obtained at new diagnosis, from a patient treated with antithyroid drugs. This chain connects TRBV20-1 to TRBJ2-1; possible D gene TRBD2, 6 bases. The TCR was taken from a man younger than 30 with Graves disease. The DNA of the CDR3 is TGCAGTGCTAGAGATCCGGGAGTCCTCTCCTACGATGAGCAGTTCTTC. Encoded protein: CSARDPGVLSYDEQFF.